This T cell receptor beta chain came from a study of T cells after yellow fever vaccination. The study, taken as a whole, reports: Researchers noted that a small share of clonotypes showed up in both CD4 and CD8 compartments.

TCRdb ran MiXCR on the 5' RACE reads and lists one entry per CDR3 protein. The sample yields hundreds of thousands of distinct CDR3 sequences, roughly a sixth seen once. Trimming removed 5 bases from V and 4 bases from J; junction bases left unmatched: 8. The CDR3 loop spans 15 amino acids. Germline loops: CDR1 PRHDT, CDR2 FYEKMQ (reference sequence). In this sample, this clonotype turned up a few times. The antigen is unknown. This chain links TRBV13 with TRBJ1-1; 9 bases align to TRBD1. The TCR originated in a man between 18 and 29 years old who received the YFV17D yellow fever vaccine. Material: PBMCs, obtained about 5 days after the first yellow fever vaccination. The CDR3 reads CASSVNRGRVTEAFF. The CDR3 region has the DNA TGTGCCAGCAGCGTCAACAGGGGGCGAGTCACTGAAGCTTTCTTT.